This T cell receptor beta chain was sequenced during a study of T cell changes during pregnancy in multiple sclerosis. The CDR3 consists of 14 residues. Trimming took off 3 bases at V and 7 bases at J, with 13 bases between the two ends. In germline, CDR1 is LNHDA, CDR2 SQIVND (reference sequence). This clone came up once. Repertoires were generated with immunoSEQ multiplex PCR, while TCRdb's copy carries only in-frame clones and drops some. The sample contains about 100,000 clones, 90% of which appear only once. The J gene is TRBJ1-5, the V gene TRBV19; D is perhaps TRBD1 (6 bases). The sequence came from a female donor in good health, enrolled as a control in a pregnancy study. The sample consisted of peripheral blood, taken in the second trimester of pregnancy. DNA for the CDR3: TGTGCCAGTAGTATCGGCGGGGGGCGCCAGCCCCAGCATTTT. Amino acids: CASSIGGGRQPQHF.